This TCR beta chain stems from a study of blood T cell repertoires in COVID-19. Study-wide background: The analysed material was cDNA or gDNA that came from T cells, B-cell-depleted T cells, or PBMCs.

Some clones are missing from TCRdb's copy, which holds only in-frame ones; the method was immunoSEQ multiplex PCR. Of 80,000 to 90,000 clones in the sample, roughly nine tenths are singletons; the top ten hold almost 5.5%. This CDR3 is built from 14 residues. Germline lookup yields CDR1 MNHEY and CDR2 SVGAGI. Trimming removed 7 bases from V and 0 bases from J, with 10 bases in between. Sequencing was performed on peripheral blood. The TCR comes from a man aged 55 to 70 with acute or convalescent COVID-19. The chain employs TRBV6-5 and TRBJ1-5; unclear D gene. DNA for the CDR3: TGTGCCAGCATCCGGCAGGTTAGCAATCAGCCCCAGCATTTT. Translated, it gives CASIRQVSNQPQHF.